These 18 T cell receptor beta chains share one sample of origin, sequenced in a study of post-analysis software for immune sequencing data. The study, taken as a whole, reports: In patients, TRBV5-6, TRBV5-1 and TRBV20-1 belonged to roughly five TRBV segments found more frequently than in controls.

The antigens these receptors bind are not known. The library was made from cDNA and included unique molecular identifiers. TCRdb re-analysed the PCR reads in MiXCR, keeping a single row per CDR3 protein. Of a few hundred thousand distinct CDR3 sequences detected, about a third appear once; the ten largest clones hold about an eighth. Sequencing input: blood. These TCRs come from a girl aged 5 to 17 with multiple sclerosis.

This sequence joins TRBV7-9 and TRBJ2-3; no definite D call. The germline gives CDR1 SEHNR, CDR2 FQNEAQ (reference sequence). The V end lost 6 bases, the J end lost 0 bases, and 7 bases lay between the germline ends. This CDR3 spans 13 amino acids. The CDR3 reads CASRGSSTDTQYF. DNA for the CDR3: TGTGCCAGCAGAGGGTCTAGCACAGATACGCAGTATTTT.

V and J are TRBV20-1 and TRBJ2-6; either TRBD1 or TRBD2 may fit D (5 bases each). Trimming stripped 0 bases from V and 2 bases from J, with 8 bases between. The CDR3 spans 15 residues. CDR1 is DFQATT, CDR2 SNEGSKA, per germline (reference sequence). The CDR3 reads CSARDLGAGANVLTF. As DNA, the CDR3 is TGCAGTGCTAGAGATCTGGGGGCTGGGGCCAACGTCCTGACTTTC.

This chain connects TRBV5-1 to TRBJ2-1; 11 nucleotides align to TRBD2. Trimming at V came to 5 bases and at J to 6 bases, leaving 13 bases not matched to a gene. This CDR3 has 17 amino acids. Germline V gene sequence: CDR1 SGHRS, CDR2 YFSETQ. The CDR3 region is CASSTKLGTSGSNEQFF. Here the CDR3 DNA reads TGCGCCAGCAGTACTAAGCTCGGGACTAGCGGAAGCAATGAGCAGTTCTTC.

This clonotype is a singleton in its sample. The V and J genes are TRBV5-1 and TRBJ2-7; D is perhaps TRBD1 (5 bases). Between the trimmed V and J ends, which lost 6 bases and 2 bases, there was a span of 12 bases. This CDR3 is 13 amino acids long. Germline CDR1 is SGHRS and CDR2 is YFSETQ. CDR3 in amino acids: CASNRTGTYEQYF. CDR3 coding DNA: TGCGCCAGCAACAGAACAGGTACCTACGAGCAGTACTTC. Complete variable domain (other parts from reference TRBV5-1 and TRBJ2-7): KAGVTQTPRYLIKTRGQQVTLSCSPISGHRSVSWYQQTPGQGLQFLFEYFSETQRNKGNFPGRFSGRQFSNSRSEMNVSTLELGDSALYLCASNRTGTYEQYFGPGTRLTVT.

The CDR3 sequence is CASSLDRDAYGYTF. The CDR3 DNA sequence: TGTGCCAGCAGTTTAGACAGGGACGCCTATGGCTACACCTTC. This chain links TRBV28 with TRBJ1-2; 7 positions match TRBD1. The V and J ends lost 2 bases and 4 bases, in that order; junction bases with no gene match: 4. This CDR3 is 14 amino acids long. Germline V gene data show CDR1 as MDHEN and CDR2 as SYDVKM.

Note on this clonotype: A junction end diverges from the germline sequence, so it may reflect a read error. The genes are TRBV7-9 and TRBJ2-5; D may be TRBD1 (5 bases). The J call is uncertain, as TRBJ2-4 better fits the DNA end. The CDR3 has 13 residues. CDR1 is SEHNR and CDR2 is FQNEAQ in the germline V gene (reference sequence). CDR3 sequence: CAGSSPPGNIQYF. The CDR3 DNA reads TGTGCCGGCAGCTCCCCCCCAGGGAACATTCAGTACTTC.

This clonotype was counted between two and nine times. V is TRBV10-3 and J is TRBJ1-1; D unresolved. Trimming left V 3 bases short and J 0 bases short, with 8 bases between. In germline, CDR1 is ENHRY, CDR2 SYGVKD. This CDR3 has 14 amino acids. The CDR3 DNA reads TGTGCCATCAGTGAAGCCAACCTGAACACTGAAGCTTTCTTT. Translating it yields CAISEANLNTEAFF.

The CDR3 bases are TGCAGTGCTCAAAGTACCGGGACTGTACAAGAGACCCAGTACTTC. It encodes CSAQSTGTVQETQYF. The genes are TRBV20-1 and TRBJ2-5, with a weak D call TRBD2 (6 bases). Germline CDR1 DFQATT, CDR2 SNEGSKA (reference sequence). V was cut by 5 bases and J by 2 bases, with 18 bases left in between. This CDR3 is 15 amino acids long.

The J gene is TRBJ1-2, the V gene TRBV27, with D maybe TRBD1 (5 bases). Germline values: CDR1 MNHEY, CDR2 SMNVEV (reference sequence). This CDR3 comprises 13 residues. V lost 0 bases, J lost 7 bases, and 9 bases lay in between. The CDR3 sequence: CASSLSTVFGYTF. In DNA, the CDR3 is TGTGCCAGCAGTTTATCGACAGTTTTTGGCTACACCTTC.

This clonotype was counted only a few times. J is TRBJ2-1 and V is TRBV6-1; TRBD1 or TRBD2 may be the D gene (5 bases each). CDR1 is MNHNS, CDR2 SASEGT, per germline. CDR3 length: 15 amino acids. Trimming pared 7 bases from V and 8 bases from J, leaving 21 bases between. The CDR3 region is CASIQRGSWDDEQFF. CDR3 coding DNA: TGTGCCAGCATCCAACGGGGTTCATGGGACGATGAGCAGTTCTTC.

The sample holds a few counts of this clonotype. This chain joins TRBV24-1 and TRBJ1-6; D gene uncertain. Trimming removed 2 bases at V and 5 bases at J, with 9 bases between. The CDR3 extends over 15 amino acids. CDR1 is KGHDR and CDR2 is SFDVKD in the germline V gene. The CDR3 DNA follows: TGTGCCACCAGTGATTCCCGGGAGCATAATTCACCCCTCCACTTT. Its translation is CATSDSREHNSPLHF.

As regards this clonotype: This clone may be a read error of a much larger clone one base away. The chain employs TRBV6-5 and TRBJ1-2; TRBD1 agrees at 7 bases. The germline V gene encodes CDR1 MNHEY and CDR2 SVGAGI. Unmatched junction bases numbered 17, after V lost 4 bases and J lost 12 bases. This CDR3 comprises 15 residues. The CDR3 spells CASSSRNRGADGHTF. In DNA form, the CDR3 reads TGTGCCAGCAGTTCCCGTAACAGGGGTGCTGACGGCCACACCTTC.

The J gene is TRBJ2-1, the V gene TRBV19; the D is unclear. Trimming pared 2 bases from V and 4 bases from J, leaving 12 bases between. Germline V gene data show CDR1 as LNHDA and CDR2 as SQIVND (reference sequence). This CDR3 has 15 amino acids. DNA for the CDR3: TGTGCCAGTAGTATAACCCGTACAGAATACAATGAGCAGTTCTTC. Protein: CASSITRTEYNEQFF.

The chain's CDR3 is CASAPGQGQETQYF. CDR3 bases: TGCGCCAGCGCCCCAGGGCAGGGCCAAGAGACCCAGTACTTC. The chain combines TRBV5-1 with TRBJ2-5; weak D call: TRBD1 (5 bases). The V gene's germline CDR1 is SGHRS and CDR2 YFSETQ. The V end was cut by 7 bases, the J end by 1 base, with 14 bases between. The CDR3 has 14 residues. Variable domain in full (rest from reference TRBV5-1 and TRBJ2-5): KAGVTQTPRYLIKTRGQQVTLSCSPISGHRSVSWYQQTPGQGLQFLFEYFSETQRNKGNFPGRFSGRQFSNSRSEMNVSTLELGDSALYLCASAPGQGQETQYFGPGTRLLVL.

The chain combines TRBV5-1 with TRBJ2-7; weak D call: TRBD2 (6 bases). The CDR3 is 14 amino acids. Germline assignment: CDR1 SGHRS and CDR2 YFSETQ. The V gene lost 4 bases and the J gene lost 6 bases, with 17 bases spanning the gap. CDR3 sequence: CASSPLGSGSEQYF. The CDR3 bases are TGCGCCAGCAGCCCCCTGGGGTCCGGGAGCGAGCAGTACTTC. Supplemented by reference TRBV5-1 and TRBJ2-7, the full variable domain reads KAGVTQTPRYLIKTRGQQVTLSCSPISGHRSVSWYQQTPGQGLQFLFEYFSETQRNKGNFPGRFSGRQFSNSRSEMNVSTLELGDSALYLCASSPLGSGSEQYFGPGTRLTVT.

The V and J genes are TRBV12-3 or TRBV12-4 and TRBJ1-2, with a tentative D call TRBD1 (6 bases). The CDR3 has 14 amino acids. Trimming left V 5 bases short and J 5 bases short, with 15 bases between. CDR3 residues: CASSGIGGRYGYTF. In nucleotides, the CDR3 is TGTGCCAGCAGTGGCATAGGGGGTAGATATGGCTACACCTTC.

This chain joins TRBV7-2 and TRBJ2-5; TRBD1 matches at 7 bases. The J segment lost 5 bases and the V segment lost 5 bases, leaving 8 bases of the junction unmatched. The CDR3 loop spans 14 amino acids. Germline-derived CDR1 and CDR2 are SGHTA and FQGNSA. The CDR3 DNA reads TGTGCCAGCAGCCGAAAGGGGGCGGAGGAGACCCAGTACTTC. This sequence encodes CASSRKGAEETQYF.

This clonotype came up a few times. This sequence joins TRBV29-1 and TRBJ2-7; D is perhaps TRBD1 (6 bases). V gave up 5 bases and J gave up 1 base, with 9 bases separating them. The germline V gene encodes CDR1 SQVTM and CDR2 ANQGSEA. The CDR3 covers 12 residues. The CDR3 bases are TGCAGCGTTCAGGGGTTTTCCTACGAGCAGTACTTC. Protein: CSVQGFSYEQYF.